This TCR beta chain emerged from a study of T cells in Graves' hyperthyroidism and ophthalmopathy. RNA transcripts gave rise to amplified TCR beta CDR3 regions. First-round RT-PCR of the TCR CDR3 relied on the HTBI primer set. TCRdb recomputed calls from the multiplex PCR reads with MiXCR, one row per CDR3 protein. Of about 530,000 distinct CDR3 sequences listed, under 20% were seen once; the top ten hold approximately 15%. This CDR3 comprises 15 residues. CDR1 is MDHEN, CDR2 SYDVKM, per germline. Ophthalmopathy in the patients scored at least 3 on Clinical Activity Score and at least 4 on NOSPECS grade, lasting under 3 months. This clonotype appeared once. A read error may explain this, as a much larger clone is one base away.

The V gene is TRBV28, the J gene TRBJ2-7, with TRBD2 identical over 9 bases. This TCR came from a woman under 30 with Graves' ophthalmopathy. Sample: blood. Here the CDR3 reads CVSSLVAGGPYEQYF. CDR3 sequence (DNA): TGTGTCAGCAGTTTAGTTGCGGGAGGGCCCTACGAGCAGTACTTC.